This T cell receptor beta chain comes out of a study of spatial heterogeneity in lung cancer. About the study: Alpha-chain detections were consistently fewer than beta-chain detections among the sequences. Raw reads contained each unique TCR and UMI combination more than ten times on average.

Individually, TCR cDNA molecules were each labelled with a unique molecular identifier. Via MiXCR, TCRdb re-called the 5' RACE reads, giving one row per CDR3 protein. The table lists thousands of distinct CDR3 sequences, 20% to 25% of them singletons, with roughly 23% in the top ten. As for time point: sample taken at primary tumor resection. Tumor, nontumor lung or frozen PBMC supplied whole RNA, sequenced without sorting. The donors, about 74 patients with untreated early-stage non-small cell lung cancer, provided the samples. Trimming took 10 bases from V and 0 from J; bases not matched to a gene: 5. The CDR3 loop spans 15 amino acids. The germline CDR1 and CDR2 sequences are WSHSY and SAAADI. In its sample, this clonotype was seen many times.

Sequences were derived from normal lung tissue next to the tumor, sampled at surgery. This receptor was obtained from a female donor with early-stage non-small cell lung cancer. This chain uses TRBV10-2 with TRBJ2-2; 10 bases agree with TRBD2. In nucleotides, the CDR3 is TGCGCCACCTTAGCGGGGGGCTCGAACACCGGGGAGCTGTTTTTT. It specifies CATLAGGSNTGELFF.